This T cell receptor (beta chain) was observed in a study of T cells in localized non-small cell lung cancer. Clones were read by immunoSEQ multiplex PCR, and TCRdb kept only the in-frame ones, dropping some. The sample records 25,000 to 35,000 clones, around four fifths being singletons. Germline lookup yields CDR1 MNHNY and CDR2 SVGAGI (reference sequence). With 6 bases removed from V and 4 bases from J, the gap between germline ends came to 16 bases. The CDR3 has 15 residues. Material: peripheral blood, obtained before any cancer treatment. V is TRBV6-6 and J is TRBJ1-3, with a possible D match to TRBD1 (6 bases). This sequence originates from a male donor older than 55 with stage III squamous cell lung carcinoma. CDR3 DNA sequence: TGTGCCAGCAGCCTCGACAGGCTTCCCGGAAACACCATATATTTT. Amino acid sequence: CASSLDRLPGNTIYF.